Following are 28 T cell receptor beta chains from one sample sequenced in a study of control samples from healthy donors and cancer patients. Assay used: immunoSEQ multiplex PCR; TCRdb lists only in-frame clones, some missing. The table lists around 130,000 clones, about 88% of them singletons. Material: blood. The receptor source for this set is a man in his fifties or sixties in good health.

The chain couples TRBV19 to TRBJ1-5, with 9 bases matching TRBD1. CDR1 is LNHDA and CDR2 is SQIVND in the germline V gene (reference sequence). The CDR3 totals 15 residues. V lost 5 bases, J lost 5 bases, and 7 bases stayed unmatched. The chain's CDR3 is CASSPGTGTHQPQHF. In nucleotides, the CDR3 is TGTGCCAGTAGTCCCGGGACAGGGACGCATCAGCCCCAGCATTTT.

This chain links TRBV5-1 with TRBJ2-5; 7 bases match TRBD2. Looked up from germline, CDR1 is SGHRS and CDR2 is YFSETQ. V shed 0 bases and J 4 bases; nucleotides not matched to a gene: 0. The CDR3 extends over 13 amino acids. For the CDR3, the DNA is TGCGCCAGCAGCTTGGGACTAGCAGAGACCCAGTACTTC. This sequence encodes CASSLGLAETQYF.

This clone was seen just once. The CDR3 coding sequence is TGTGCCAGCAGTTACCGAAGAACAGGGGGCTACGAGCAGTACTTC. Amino acids: CASSYRRTGGYEQYF. V usage is TRBV6-5 and J usage is TRBJ2-7; TRBD1 agrees at 8 bases. Trimming cost V 2 bases and J 3 bases; bases outside gene matches: 6. Germline CDR1 and CDR2: MNHEY and SVGAGI. This CDR3 has 15 residues.

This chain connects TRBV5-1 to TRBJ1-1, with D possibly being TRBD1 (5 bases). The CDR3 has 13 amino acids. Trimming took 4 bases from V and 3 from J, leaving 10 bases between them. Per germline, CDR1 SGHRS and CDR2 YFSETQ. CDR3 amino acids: CASSHRGDTEAFF. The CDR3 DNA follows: TGCGCCAGCAGCCACCGGGGGGACACTGAAGCTTTCTTT. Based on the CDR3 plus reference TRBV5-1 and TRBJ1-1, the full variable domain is KAGVTQTPRYLIKTRGQQVTLSCSPISGHRSVSWYQQTPGQGLQFLFEYFSETQRNKGNFPGRFSGRQFSNSRSEMNVSTLELGDSALYLCASSHRGDTEAFFGQGTRLTVV.

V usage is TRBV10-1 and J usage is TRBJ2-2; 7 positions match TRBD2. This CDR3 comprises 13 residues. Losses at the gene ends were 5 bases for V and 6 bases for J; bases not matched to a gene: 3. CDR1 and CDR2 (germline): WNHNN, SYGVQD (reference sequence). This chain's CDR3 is CASSRRGAGELFF. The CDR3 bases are TGCGCCAGCAGTCGTCGGGGGGCCGGGGAGCTGTTTTTT.

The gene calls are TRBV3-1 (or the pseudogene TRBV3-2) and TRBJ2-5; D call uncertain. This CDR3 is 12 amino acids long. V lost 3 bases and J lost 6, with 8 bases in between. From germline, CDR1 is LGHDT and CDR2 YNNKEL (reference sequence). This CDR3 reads CASSHAPQTQYF. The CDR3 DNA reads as TGTGCCAGCAGCCACGCACCCCAGACCCAGTACTTC.

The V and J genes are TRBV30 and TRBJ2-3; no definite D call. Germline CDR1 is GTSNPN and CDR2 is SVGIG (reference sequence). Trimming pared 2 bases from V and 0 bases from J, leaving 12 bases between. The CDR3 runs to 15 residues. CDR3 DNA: TGTGCCTGGAGTCCTAATTTTTATAGCACAGATACGCAGTATTTT. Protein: CAWSPNFYSTDTQYF.

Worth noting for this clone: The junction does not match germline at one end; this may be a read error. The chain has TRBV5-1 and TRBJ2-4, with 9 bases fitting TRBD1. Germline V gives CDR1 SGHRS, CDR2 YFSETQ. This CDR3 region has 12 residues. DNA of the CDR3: TGCGCCAGCAGCCTGGAAGGTGGACAGGGGAGGTTC. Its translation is CASSLEGGQGRF.

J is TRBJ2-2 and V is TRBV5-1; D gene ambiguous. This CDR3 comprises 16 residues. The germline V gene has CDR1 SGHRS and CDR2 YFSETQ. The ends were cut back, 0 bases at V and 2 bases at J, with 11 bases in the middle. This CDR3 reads CASSLASHGNTGELFF. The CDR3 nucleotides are TGCGCCAGCAGCTTGGCCTCGCACGGTAACACCGGGGAGCTGTTTTTT.

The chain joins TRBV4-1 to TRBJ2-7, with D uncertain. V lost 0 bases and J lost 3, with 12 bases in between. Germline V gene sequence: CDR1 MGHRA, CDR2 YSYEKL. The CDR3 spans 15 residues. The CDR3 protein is CASSQDGVNHYEQYF. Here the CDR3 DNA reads TGCGCCAGCAGCCAAGATGGAGTGAACCACTACGAGCAGTACTTC.

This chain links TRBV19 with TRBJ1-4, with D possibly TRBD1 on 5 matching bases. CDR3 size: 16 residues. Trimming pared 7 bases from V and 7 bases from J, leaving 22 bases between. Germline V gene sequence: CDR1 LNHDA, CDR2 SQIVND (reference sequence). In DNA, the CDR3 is TGTGCCAGTAAGCCCGGGACCGACCGGGATGCTGAAAAACTGTTTTTT. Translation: CASKPGTDRDAEKLFF. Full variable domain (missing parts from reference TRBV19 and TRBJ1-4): DGGITQSPKYLFRKEGQNVTLSCEQNLNHDAMYWYRQDPGQGLRLIYYSQIVNDFQKGDIAEGYSVSREKKESFPLTVTSAQKNPTAFYLCASKPGTDRDAEKLFFGSGTQLSVL.

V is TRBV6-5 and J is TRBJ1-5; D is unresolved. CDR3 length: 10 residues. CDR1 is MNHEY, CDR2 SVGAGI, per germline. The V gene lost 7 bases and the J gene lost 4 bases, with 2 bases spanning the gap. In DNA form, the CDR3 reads TGTGCCAGCACAAATCAGCCCCAGCATTTT. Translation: CASTNQPQHF.

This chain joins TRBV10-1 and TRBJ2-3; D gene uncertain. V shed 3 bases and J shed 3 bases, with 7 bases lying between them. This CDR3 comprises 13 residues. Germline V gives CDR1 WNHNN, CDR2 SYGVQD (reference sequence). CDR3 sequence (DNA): TGCGCCAGCAGTGAAGACTTTACAGATACGCAGTATTTT. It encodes CASSEDFTDTQYF.

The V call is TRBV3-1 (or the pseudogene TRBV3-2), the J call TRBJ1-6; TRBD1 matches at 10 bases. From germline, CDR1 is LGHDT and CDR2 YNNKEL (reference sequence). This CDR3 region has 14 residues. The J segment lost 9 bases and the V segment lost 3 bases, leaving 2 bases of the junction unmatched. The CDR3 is CASSQGTGASPLHF. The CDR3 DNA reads TGTGCCAGCAGCCAGGGGACAGGGGCTTCACCCCTCCACTTT.

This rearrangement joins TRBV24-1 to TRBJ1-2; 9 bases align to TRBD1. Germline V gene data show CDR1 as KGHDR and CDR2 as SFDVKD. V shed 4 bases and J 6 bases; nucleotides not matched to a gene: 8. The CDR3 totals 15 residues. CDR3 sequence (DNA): TGTGCCACCAGTGACCCTTCCCGGGACAGGGATGGCTACACCTTC. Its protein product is CATSDPSRDRDGYTF.

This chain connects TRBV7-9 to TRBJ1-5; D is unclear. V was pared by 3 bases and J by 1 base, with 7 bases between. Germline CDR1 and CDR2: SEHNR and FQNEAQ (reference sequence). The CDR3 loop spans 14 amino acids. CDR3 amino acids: CASSFSSSNQPQHF. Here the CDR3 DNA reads TGTGCCAGCAGCTTTTCTAGCAGCAATCAGCCCCAGCATTTT.

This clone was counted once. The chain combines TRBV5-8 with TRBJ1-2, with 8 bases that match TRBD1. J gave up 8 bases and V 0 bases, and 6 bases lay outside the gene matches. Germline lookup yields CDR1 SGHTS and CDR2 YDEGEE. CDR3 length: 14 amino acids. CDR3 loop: CASSLGQGRGGYTF. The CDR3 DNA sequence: TGTGCCAGCAGCTTGGGACAGGGGAGGGGAGGCTACACCTTC.

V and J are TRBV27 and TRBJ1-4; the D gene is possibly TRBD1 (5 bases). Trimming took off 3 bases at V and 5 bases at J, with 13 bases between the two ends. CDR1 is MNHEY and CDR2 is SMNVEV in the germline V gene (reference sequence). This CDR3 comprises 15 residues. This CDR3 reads CASSFTEGRNEKLFF. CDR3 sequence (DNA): TGTGCCAGCAGTTTTACTGAGGGGAGGAATGAAAAACTGTTTTTT.

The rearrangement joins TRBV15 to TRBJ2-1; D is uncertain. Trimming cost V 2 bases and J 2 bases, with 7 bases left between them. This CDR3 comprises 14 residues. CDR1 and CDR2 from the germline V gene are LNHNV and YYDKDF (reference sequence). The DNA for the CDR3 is TGTGCCACCAGCAGAATACAGACCTACAATGAGCAGTTCTTC. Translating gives CATSRIQTYNEQFF.

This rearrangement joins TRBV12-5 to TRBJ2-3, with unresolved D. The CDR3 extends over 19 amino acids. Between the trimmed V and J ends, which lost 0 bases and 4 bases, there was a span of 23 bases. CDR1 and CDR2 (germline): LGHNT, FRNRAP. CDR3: CASGLVLFGVMKGSDTQYF. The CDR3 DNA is TGTGCTAGTGGTTTGGTACTATTCGGAGTAATGAAGGGTTCAGATACGCAGTATTTT. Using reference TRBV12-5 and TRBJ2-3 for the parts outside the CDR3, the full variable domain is DARVTQTPRHKVTEMGQEVTMRCQPILGHNTVFWYRQTMMQGLELLAYFRNRAPLDDSGMPKDRFSAEMPDATLATLKIQPSEPRDSAVYFCASGLVLFGVMKGSDTQYFGPGTRLTVL.

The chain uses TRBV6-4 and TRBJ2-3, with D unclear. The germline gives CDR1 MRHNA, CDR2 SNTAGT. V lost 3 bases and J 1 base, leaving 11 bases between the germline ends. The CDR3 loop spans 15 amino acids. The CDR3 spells CASSEVWAGTDTQYF. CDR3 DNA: TGTGCCAGCAGTGAAGTCTGGGCGGGCACAGATACGCAGTATTTT.

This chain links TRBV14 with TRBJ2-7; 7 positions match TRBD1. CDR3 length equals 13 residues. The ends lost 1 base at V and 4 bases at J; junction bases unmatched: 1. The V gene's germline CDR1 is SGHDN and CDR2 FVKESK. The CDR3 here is CASSQAQGYEQYF. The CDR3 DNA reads TGTGCCAGCAGCCAAGCACAGGGGTACGAGCAGTACTTC.

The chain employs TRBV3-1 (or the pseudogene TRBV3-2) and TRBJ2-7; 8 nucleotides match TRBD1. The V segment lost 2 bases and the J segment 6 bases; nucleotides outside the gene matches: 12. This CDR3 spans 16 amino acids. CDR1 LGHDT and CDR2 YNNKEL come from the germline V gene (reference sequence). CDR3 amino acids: CASSQTGQGPRGEQYF. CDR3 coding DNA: TGTGCCAGCAGCCAAACCGGACAGGGCCCGAGGGGCGAGCAGTACTTC.

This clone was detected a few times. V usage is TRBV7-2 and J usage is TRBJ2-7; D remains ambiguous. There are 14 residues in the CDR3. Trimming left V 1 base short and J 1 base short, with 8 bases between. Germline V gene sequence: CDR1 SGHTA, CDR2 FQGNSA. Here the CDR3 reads CASSLDAGSYEQYF. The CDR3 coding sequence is TGTGCCAGCAGCTTAGACGCCGGATCCTACGAGCAGTACTTC.

The CDR3, as DNA: TGTGCTAGTGGTCCCTACGTGTATAGGGATGGGACCGGGGAGCTGTTTTTT. Translation gives CASGPYVYRDGTGELFF. V gene TRBV12-5 combines with J gene TRBJ2-2, with D unresolved. The CDR3 spans 17 residues. Per the germline V gene, CDR1 is LGHNT and CDR2 is FRNRAP. Trimming took 5 bases from V and 5 from J, leaving 21 bases between them.

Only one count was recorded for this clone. The CDR3 region has the DNA TGTGCCAGCAAGAGAATTGGGACAGGTGGAGAGACCCAGTACTTC. The encoded protein is CASKRIGTGGETQYF. V gene TRBV2 combines with J gene TRBJ2-5, with 8 bases that match TRBD1. The CDR3 has 15 residues. CDR1 SNHLY and CDR2 FYNNEI come from the germline V gene. After removal of 7 bases from V and 4 bases from J, the junction contained 11 bases not matched to a gene.

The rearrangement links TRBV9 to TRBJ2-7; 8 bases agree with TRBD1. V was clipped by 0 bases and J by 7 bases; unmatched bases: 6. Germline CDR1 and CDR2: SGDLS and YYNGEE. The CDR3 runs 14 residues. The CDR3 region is CASSVATGAGEQYF. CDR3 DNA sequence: TGTGCCAGCAGCGTAGCGACAGGGGCGGGTGAGCAGTACTTC.

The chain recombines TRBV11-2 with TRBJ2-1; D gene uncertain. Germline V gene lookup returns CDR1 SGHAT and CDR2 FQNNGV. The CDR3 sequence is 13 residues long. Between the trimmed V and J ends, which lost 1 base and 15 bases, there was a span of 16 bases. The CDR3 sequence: CASSLATLNKAFF. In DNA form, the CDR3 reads TGTGCCAGCAGCTTAGCGACTCTAAATAAGGCGTTCTTC.